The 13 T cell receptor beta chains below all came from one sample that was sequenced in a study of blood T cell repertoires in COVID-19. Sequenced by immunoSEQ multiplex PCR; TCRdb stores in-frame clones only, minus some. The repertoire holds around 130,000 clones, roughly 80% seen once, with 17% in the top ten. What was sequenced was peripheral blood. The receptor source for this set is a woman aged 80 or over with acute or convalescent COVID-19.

The chain's CDR3 is CASSLKGANSPLHF. For the CDR3, the DNA is TGTGCCAGCAGCCTCAAGGGGGCAAATTCACCCCTCCACTTT. The gene calls are TRBV3-1 (or the pseudogene TRBV3-2) and TRBJ1-6; 7 bases line up with TRBD1. The junction had 4 bases not matched to a gene; V was cut back by 4 bases and J by 7 bases. CDR1 and CDR2 from the germline V gene are LGHDT and YNNKEL (reference sequence). This CDR3 is 14 amino acids long.

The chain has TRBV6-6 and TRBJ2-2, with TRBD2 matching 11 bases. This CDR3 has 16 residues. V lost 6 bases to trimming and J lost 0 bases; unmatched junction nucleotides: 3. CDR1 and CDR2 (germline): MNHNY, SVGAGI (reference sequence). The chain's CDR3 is CASSLLAGANTGELFF. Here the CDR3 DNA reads TGTGCCAGCAGCCTACTAGCGGGGGCGAACACCGGGGAGCTGTTTTTT.

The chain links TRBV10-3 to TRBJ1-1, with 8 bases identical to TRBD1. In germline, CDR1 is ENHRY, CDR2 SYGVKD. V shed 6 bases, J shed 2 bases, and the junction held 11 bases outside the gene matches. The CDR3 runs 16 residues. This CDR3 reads CAIREPGQGVNTEAFF. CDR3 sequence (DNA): TGTGCCATCAGGGAGCCAGGACAGGGAGTAAACACTGAAGCTTTCTTT.

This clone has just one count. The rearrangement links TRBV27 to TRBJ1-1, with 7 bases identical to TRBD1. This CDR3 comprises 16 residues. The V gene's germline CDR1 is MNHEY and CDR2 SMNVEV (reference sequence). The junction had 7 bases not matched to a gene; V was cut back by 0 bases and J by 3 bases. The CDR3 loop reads CASSLSPTGADTEAFF. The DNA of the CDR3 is TGTGCCAGCAGTTTATCGCCTACAGGGGCGGACACTGAAGCTTTCTTT.

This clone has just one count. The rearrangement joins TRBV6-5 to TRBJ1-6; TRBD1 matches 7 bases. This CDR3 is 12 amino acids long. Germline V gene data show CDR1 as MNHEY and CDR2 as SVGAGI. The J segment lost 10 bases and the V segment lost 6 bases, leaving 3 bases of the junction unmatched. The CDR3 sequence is CASRTGRSPLHF. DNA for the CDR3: TGTGCCAGCAGGACAGGGCGGTCACCCCTCCACTTT.

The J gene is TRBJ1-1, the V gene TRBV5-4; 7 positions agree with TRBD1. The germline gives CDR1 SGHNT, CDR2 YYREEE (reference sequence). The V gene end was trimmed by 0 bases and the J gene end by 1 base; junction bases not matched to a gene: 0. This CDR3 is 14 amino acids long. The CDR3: CASSLDRGNTEAFF. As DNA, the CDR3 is TGTGCCAGCAGCTTGGACAGGGGGAACACTGAAGCTTTCTTT.

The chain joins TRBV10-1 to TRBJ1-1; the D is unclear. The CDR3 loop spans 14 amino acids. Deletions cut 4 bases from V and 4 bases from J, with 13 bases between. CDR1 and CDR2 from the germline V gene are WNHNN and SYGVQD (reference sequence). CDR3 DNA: TGCGCCAGCAGTGCGGGAGGTTCGAGCACTGAAGCTTTCTTT. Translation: CASSAGGSSTEAFF.

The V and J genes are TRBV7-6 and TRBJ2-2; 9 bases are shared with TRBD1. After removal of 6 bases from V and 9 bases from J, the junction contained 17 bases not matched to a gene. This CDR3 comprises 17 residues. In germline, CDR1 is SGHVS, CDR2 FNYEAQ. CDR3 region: CASSSPGQGNRPRELFF. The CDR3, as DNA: TGTGCCAGCAGTTCGCCGGGACAGGGAAACCGCCCCAGGGAGCTGTTTTTT.

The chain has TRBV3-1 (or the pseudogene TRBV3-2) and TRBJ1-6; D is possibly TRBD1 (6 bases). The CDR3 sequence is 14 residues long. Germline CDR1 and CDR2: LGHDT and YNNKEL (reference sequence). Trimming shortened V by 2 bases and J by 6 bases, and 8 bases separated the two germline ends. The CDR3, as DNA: TGTGCCAGCAGCCAACTACAGGGTAATTCACCCCTCCACTTT. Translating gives CASSQLQGNSPLHF.

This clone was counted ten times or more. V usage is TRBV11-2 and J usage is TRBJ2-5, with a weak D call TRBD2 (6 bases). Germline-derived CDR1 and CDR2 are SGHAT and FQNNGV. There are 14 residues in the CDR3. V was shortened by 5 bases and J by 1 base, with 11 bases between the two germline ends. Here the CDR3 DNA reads TGTGCCAGCAGCCCCGGGACTGGCCAAGAGACCCAGTACTTC. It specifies CASSPGTGQETQYF.

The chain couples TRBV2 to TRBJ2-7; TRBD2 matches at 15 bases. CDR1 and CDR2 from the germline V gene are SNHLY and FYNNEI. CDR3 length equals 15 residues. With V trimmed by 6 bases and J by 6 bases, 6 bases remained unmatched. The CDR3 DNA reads TGTGCCAGCAGAGGACTAGCGGGAGGGCAGGGCGAGCAGTACTTC. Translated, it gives CASRGLAGGQGEQYF.

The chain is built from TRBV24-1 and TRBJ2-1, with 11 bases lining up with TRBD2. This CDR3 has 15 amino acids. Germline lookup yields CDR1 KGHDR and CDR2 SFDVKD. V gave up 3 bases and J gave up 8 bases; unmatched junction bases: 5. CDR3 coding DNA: TGTGCCACCAGTGATCCCGGGACTAGCGGCGATGAGCAGTTCTTC. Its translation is CATSDPGTSGDEQFF.

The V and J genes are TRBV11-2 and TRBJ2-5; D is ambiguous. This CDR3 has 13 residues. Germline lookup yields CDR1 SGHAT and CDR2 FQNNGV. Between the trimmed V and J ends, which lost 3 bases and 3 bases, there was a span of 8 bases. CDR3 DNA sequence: TGTGCCAGCAGCTTTTTTATAGAAGAGACCCAGTACTTC. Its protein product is CASSFFIEETQYF.